The rows below give T cell receptor beta chains drawn from one sample of a study of blood T cell repertoires in COVID-19. The protocol was immunoSEQ multiplex PCR, while the TCRdb copy is restricted to in-frame clones and leaves out a portion. The repertoire includes some 85,000 clones, about 83% of them detected once, and 6.3% sits in the top ten. Sequenced sample: peripheral blood. These receptors all stem from an older man with COVID-19, enrolled during active disease. The CDR3 runs from the conserved cysteine through the conserved F or W. D genes are given only for firm matches. Expanded clones are given a class, and other clones once, few, many or no size at all.

len: 12
v_gene: TRBV27
d_gene: NA
abundance: few
j_gene: TRBJ2-7
CDR3aa: CASSSGIYEQYF
CDR3nt: TGTGCCAGCAGCTCAGGAATTTACGAGCAGTACTTC

len: 18
v_gene: TRBV5-8
d_gene: NA
abundance: many
j_gene: TRBJ1-5
CDR3aa: CASSLAGGGHYSNQPQHF
CDR3nt: TGTGCCAGCAGCTTGGCCGGCGGAGGGCATTATAGCAATCAGCCCCAGCATTTT

len: 20
v_gene: TRBV19
d_gene: TRBD2
abundance: once
j_gene: TRBJ2-1
CDR3aa: CASSRRQLAGGGSSYNEQFF
CDR3nt: TGTGCCAGTAGTAGACGTCAGTTAGCGGGAGGGGGGAGCTCCTACAATGAGCAGTTCTTC

len: 15
v_gene: TRBV7-9
d_gene: NA
abundance: NA
j_gene: TRBJ1-1
CDR3aa: CASSLRQILNTEAFF
CDR3nt: TGTGCCAGCAGCTTAAGACAGATTCTGAACACTGAAGCTTTCTTT

len: 16
v_gene: TRBV1
d_gene: NA
abundance: NA
j_gene: TRBJ2-3
CDR3aa: CTSSPLFSGGTDTQYF
CDR3nt: TGCACCAGCAGCCCCCTTTTTAGCGGGGGCACAGATACGCAGTATTTT

len: 15
v_gene: TRBV7-2
d_gene: TRBD1
abundance: NA
j_gene: TRBJ2-4
CDR3aa: CASSQTLTGVNIQYF
CDR3nt: TGTGCCAGCAGCCAAACCTTGACAGGGGTGAACATTCAGTACTTC

len: 13
v_gene: TRBV18
d_gene: NA
abundance: NA
j_gene: TRBJ2-7
CDR3aa: CASSLGAYSEQYF
CDR3nt: TGTGCCAGCTCACTGGGGGCCTATTCCGAGCAGTACTTC

len: 15
v_gene: TRBV29-1
d_gene: NA
abundance: NA
j_gene: TRBJ1-2
CDR3aa: CSVEDLADSYYGYTF
CDR3nt: TGCAGCGTTGAAGATTTGGCGGACAGTTACTATGGCTACACCTTC

len: 15
v_gene: TRBV5-1
d_gene: TRBD2
abundance: NA
j_gene: TRBJ2-7
CDR3aa: CASSFDSGGSYEQYF
CDR3nt: TGCGCCAGCAGCTTTGATTCCGGGGGGTCCTACGAGCAGTACTTC

len: 17
v_gene: TRBV4-2
d_gene: TRBD2
abundance: NA
j_gene: TRBJ2-1
CDR3aa: CASSQVVTSGLNNEQFF
CDR3nt: TGTGCCAGCAGCCAAGTGGTGACTAGCGGGTTAAACAATGAGCAGTTCTTC